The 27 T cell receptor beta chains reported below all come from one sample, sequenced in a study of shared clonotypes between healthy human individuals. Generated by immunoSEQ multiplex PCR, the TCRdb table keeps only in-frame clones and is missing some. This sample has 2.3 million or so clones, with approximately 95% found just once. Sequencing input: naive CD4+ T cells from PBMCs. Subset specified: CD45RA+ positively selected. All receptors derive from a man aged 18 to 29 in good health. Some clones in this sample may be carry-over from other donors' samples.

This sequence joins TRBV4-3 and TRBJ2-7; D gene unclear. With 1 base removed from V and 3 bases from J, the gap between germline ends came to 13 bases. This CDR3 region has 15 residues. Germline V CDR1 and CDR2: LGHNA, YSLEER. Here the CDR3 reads CASSQGNSQNYEQYF. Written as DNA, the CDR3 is TGCGCCAGCAGCCAAGGCAATAGTCAGAACTACGAGCAGTACTTC.

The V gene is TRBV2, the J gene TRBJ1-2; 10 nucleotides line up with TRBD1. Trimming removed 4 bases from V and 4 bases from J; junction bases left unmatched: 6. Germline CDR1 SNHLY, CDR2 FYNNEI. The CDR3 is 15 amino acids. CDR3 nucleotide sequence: TGTGCCAGCAGTGTCGAGACAGGGGGCTCCTATGGCTACACCTTC. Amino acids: CASSVETGGSYGYTF.

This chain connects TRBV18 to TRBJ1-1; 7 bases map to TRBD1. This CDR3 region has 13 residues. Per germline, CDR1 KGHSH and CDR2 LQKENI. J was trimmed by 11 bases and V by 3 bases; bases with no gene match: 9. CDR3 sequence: CASSPPTGLEAFF. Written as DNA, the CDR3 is TGTGCCAGCTCACCCCCGACAGGGTTAGAGGCTTTCTTT.

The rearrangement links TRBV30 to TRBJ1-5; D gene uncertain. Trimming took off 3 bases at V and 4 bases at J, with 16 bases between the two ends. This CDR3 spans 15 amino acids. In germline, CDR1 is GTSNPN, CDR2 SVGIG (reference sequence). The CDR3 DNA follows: TGTGCCTGGAGCGGAGACGGGGAAATTAATCAGCCCCAGCATTTT. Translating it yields CAWSGDGEINQPQHF.

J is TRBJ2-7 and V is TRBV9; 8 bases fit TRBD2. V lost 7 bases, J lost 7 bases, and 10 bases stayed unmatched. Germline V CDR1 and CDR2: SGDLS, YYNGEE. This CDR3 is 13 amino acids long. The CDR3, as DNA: TGTGCCAGCTCGGCGGGAGGACCCCAAGAGCAGTACTTC. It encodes CASSAGGPQEQYF.

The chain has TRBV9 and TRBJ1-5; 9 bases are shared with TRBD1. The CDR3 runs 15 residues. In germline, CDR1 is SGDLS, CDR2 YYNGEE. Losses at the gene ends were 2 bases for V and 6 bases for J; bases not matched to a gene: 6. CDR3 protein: CASSVGQGLTQPQHF. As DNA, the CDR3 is TGTGCCAGCAGCGTTGGACAGGGGTTAACTCAGCCCCAGCATTTT.

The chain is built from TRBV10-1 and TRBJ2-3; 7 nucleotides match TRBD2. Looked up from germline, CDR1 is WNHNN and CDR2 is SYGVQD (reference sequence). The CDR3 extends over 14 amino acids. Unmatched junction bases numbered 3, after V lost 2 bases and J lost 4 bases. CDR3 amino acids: CASSEPAGSDTQYF. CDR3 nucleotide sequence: TGCGCCAGCAGTGAGCCAGCGGGGTCAGATACGCAGTATTTT.

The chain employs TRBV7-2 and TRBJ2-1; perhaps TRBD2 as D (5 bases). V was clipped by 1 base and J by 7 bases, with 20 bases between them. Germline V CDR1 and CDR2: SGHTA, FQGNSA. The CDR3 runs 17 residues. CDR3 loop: CASSLGGGGPKVNEQFF. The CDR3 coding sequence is TGTGCCAGCAGCTTAGGAGGTGGCGGGCCAAAGGTAAATGAGCAGTTCTTC.

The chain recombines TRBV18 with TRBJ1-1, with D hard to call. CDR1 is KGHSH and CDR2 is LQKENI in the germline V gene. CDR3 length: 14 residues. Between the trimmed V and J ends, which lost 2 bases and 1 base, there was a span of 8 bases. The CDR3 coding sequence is TGTGCCAGCTCACCATTTCGGGGGAACACTGAAGCTTTCTTT. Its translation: CASSPFRGNTEAFF.

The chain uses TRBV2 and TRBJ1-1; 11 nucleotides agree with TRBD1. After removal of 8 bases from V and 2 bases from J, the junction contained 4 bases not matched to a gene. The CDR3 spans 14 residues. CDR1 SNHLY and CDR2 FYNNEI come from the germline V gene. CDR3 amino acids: CASLGQGGNTEAFF. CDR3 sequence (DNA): TGTGCCAGCTTGGGACAGGGGGGTAACACTGAAGCTTTCTTT.

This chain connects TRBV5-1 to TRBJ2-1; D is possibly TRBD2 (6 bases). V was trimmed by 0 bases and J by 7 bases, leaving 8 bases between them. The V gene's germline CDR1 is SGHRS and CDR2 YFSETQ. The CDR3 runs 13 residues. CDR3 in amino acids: CASSLGDSNEQFF. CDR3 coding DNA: TGCGCCAGCAGCTTGGGGGACTCTAATGAGCAGTTCTTC.

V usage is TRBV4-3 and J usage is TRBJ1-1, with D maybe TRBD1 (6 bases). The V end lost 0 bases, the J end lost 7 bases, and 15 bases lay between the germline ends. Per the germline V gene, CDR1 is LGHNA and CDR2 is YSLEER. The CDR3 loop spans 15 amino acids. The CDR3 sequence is CASSQDRGPTREAFF. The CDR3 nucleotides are TGCGCCAGCAGCCAAGACAGGGGACCGACCCGTGAAGCTTTCTTT.

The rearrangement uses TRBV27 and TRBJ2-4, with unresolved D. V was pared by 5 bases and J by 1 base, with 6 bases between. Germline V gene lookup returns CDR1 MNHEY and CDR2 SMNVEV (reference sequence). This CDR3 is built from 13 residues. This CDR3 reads CASSGWAKNIQYF. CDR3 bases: TGTGCCAGCAGTGGTTGGGCCAAAAACATTCAGTACTTC.

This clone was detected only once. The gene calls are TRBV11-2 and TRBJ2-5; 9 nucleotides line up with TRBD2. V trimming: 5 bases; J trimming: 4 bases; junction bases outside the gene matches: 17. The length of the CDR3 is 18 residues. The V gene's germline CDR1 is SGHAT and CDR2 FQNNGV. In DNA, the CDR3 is TGTGCCAGCAGCAGCTTAGTCCGCTTAGCGGGAGTTCGAGAGACCCAGTACTTC. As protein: CASSSLVRLAGVRETQYF.

CDR3 in amino acids: CASSIRGPYEKLFF. CDR3 in DNA: TGTGCCAGTAGTATTCGGGGACCATATGAAAAACTGTTTTTT. The chain employs TRBV19 and TRBJ1-4, with D possibly matching TRBD1 (5 bases). The CDR3 loop spans 14 amino acids. Germline CDR1 reads LNHDA; CDR2 reads SQIVND (reference sequence). V lost 3 bases and J lost 6, with 11 bases in between. The complete variable domain, with remaining parts taken from reference TRBV19 and TRBJ1-4, reads DGGITQSPKYLFRKEGQNVTLSCEQNLNHDAMYWYRQDPGQGLRLIYYSQIVNDFQKGDIAEGYSVSREKKESFPLTVTSAQKNPTAFYLCASSIRGPYEKLFFGSGTQLSVL.

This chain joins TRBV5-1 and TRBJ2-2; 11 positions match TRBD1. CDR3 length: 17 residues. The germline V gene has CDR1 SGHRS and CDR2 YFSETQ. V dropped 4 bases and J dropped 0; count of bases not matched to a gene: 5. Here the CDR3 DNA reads TGCGCCAGCAGCCCCCCGGGACAGGGGGCGAACACCGGGGAGCTGTTTTTT. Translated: CASSPPGQGANTGELFF.

CDR3 coding DNA: TGTGCCAGCAGCTCAAAACCAAGACTAGCCTCCAGCTCCTACAATGAGCAGTTCTTC. Its protein is CASSSKPRLASSSYNEQFF. The V and J genes are TRBV7-9 and TRBJ2-1, with 7 nucleotides matching TRBD2. The CDR3 loop spans 19 amino acids. Germline V gene lookup returns CDR1 SEHNR and CDR2 FQNEAQ (reference sequence). The J segment lost 0 bases and the V segment lost 4 bases, leaving 15 bases of the junction unmatched.

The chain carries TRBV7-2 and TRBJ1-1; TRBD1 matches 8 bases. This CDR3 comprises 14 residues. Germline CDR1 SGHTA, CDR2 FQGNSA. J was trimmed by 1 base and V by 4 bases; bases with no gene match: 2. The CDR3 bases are TGTGCCAGCAGCTGGGGGACAGGGAACACTGAAGCTTTCTTT. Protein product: CASSWGTGNTEAFF.

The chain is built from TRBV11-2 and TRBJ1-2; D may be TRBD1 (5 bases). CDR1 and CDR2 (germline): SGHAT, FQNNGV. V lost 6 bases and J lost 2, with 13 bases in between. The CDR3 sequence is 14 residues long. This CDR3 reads CASSPEGSNYGYTF. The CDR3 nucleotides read TGTGCCAGCAGTCCCGAGGGGAGCAACTATGGCTACACCTTC.

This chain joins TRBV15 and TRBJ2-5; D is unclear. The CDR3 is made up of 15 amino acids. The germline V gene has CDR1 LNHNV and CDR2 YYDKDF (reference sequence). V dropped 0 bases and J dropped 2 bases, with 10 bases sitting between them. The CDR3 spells CATSRDRPAQETQYF. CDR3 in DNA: TGTGCCACCAGCAGAGATCGCCCAGCTCAAGAGACCCAGTACTTC.

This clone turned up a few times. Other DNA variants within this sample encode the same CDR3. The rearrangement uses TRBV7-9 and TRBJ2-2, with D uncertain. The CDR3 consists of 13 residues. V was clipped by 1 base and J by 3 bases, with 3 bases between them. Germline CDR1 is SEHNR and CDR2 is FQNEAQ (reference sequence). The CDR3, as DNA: TGTGCCAGCAGCTTAGTGGACACCGGGGAGCTGTTTTTT. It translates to CASSLVDTGELFF.

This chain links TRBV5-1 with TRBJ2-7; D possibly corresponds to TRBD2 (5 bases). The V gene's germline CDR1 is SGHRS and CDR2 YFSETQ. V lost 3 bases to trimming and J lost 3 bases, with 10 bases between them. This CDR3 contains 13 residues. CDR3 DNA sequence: TGCGCCAGCAGCTCCGGAGGCGTCTACGAGCAGTACTTC. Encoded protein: CASSSGGVYEQYF.

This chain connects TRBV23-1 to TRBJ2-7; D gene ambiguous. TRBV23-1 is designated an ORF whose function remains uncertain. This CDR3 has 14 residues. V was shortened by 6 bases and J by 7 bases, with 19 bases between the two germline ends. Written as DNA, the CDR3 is TGCGCCAGCAGCCGGAACCGGGCCCATCGGGAGCAGTACTTC. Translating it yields CASSRNRAHREQYF.

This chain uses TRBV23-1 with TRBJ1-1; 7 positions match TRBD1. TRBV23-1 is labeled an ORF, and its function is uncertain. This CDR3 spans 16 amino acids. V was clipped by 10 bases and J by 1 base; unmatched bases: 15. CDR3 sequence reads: CATPTGTAYSNTEAFF. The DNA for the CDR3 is TGCGCCACGCCCACCGGGACAGCTTACTCGAACACTGAAGCTTTCTTT.

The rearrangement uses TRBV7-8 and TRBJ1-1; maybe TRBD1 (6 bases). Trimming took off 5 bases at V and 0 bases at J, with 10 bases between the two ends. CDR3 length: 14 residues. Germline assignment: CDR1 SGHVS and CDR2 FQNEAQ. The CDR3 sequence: CASSLGGMNTEAFF. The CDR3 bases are TGTGCCAGCAGCCTGGGGGGCATGAACACTGAAGCTTTCTTT. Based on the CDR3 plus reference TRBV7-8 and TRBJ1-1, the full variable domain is GAGVSQSPRYKVAKRGQDVALRCDPISGHVSLFWYQQALGQGPEFLTYFQNEAQLDKSGLPSDRFFAERPEGSVSTLKIQRTQQEDSAVYLCASSLGGMNTEAFFGQGTRLTVV.

The CDR3 nucleotides read TGTGCCAGCAGCTTGGTTCGGGACAGGGTTTTAACTAATGAAAAACTGTTTTTT. Translating it yields CASSLVRDRVLTNEKLFF. This chain joins TRBV5-8 and TRBJ1-4; 9 positions match TRBD1. In germline, CDR1 is SGHTS, CDR2 YDEGEE. The CDR3 sequence is 18 residues long. Germline trimming cut 0 bases from V and 1 base from J; bases unmatched to any gene: 7. The entire variable domain, with the rest obtained from reference TRBV5-8 and TRBJ1-4, is as follows: EAGVTQSPTHLIKTRGQQATLRCSPISGHTSVYWYQQALGLGLQFLLWYDEGEERNRGNFPPRFSGRQFPNYSSELNVNALELEDSALYLCASSLVRDRVLTNEKLFFGSGTQLSVL.

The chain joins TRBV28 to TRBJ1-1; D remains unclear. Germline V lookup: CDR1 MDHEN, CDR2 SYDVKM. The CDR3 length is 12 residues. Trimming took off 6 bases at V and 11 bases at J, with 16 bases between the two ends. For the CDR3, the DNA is TGTGCCAGCAGACGACCGGGCCCCTATGCTTTCTTT. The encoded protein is CASRRPGPYAFF.